Reported below is one TCR beta chain. The authors ran a second PCR of 7 to 11 cycles using a sample-barcoded 5' primer and a J-beta primer mix. A single record per CDR3 protein comes from TCRdb applying MiXCR to the 5' RACE reads. The sample yields over a million distinct CDR3 sequences, around 25% seen once. This entry belongs to a study of blood T cells in healthy people across ages. V gave up 0 bases and J gave up 6 bases, with 9 bases separating them. The germline gives CDR1 DFQATT, CDR2 SNEGSKA (reference sequence). This CDR3 region has 13 residues. The same data also went into a second study, on T cells of mothers and their children.

This TCR came from a girl aged 2 to 10 in good health. The specimen was blood. The rearrangement links TRBV20-1 to TRBJ2-1; unclear D gene. The CDR3 region has the DNA TGCAGTGCTAGAGATGGTGGCAGCAATGAGCAGTTCTTC. Protein sequence: CSARDGGSNEQFF.